This TCR beta chain was retrieved from a study of shared clonotypes between healthy human individuals. The CDR3 has 13 amino acids. CDR1 and CDR2 (germline): GTSNPN, SVGIG (reference sequence). Trimming shortened V by 0 bases and J by 9 bases, and 12 bases separated the two germline ends. This table comes from immunoSEQ multiplex PCR, and its TCRdb copy is limited to in-frame clones, with some not included. This table holds roughly 2,500,000 clones, over 85% found once. The receptor's source is a young man in good health. Some clones in this sample may be carry-over from other donors' samples. This chain connects TRBV30 to TRBJ2-1; D is undetermined. Sequencing was performed on naive CD4+ T cells from PBMCs. Subset noted: CD45RA+ positively selected. CDR3: CAWSVQQVSEQFF. Here the CDR3 DNA reads TGTGCCTGGAGTGTACAACAAGTGAGTGAGCAGTTCTTC.